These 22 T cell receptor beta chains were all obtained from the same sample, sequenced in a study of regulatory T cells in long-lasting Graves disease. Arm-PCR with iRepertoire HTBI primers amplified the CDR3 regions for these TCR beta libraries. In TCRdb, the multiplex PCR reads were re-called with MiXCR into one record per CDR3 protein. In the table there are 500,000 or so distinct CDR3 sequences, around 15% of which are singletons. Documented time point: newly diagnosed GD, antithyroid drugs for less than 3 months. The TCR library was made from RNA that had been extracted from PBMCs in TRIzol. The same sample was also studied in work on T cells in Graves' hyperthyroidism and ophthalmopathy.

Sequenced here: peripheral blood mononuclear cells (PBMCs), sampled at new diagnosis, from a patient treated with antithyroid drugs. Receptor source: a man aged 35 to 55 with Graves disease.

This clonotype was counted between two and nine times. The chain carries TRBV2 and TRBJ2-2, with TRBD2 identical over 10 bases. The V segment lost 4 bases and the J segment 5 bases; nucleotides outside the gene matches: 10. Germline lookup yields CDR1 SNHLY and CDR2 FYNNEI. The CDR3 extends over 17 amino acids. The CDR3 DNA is TGTGCCAGCAGTGCCCACAGGGGACTAGCGAGGACCGGGGAGCTGTTTTTT. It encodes CASSAHRGLARTGELFF.

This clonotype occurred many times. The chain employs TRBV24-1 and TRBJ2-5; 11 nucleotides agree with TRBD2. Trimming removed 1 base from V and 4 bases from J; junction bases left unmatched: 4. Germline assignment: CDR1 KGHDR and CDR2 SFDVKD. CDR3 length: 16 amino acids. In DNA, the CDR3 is TGTGCCACCAGTGATTTAACTAGCGGGAGTCGAGAGACCCAGTACTTC. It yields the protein CATSDLTSGSRETQYF.

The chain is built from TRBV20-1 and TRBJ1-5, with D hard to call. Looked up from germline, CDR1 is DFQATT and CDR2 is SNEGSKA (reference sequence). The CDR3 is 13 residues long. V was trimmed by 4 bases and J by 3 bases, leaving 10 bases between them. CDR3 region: CSAISGPNQPQHF. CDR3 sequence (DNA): TGCAGTGCTATCTCTGGGCCCAATCAGCCCCAGCATTTT.

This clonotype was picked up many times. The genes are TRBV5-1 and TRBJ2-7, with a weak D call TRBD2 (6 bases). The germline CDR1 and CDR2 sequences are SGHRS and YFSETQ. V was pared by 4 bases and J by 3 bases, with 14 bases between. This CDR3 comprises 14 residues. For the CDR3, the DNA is TGCGCCAGCAGCCCCCTTCCGACTAGCTACGAGCAGTACTTC. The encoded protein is CASSPLPTSYEQYF.

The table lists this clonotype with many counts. The CDR3 DNA reads as TGTGCCAGCAGCCCAGCGGACAGGGTGGCCTACGAGCAGTACTTC. It translates to CASSPADRVAYEQYF. This chain joins TRBV27 and TRBJ2-7, with 8 bases fitting TRBD1. From germline, CDR1 is MNHEY and CDR2 SMNVEV (reference sequence). V lost 6 bases, J lost 2 bases, and 9 bases stayed unmatched. This CDR3 comprises 15 residues.

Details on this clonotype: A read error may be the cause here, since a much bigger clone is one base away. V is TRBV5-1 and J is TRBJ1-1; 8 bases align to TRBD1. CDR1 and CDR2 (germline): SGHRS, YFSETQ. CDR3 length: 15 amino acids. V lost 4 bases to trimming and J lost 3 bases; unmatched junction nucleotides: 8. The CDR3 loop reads CASSGGTGVDTEAFF. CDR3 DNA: TGCGCCAGCAGCGGAGGGACAGGAGTGGACACTGAAGCTTTCTTT. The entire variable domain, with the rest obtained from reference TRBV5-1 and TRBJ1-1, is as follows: KAGVTQTPRYLIKTRGQQVTLSCSPISGHRSVSWYQQTPGQGLQFLFEYFSETQRNKGNFPGRFSGRQFSNSRSEMNVSTLELGDSALYLCASSGGTGVDTEAFFGQGTRLTVV.

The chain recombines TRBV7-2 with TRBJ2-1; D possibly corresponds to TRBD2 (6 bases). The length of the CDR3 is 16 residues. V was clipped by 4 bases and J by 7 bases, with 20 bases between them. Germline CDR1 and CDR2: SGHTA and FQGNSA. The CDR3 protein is CASSSALAWAGNEQFF. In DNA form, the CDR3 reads TGTGCCAGCAGCTCCGCCCTAGCGTGGGCCGGGAATGAGCAGTTCTTC.

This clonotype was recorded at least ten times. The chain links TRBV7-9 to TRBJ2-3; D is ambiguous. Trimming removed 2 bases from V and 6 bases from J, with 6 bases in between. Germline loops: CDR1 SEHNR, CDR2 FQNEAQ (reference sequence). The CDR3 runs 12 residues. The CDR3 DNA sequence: TGTGCCAGCAGCTTAACTATCGATACGCAGTATTTT. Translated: CASSLTIDTQYF.

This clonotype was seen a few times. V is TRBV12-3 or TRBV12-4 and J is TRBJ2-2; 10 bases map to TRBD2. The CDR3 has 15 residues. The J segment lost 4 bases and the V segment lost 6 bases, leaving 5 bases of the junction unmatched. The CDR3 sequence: CASRPTSGITGELFF. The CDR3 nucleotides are TGTGCCAGCAGACCTACTAGCGGGATCACCGGGGAGCTGTTTTTT.

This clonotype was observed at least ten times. CDR3 residues: CASSRDFRGTDTQYF. For the CDR3, the DNA is TGTGCCAGCAGCCGAGATTTTCGGGGCACAGATACGCAGTATTTT. The chain has TRBV7-6 and TRBJ2-3; D unclear. The V end was cut by 5 bases, the J end by 1 base, with 13 bases between. Per germline, CDR1 SGHVS and CDR2 FNYEAQ. The CDR3 has 15 residues.

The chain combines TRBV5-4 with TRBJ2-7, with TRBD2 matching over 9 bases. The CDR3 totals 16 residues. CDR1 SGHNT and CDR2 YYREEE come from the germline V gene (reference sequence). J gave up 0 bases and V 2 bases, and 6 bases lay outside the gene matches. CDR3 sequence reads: CASSLDPAGGSYEQYF. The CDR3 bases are TGTGCCAGCAGCTTAGACCCAGCGGGAGGCTCCTACGAGCAGTACTTC. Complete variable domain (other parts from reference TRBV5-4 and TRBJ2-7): ETGVTQSPTHLIKTRGQQVTLRCSSQSGHNTVSWYQQALGQGPQFIFQYYREEENGRGNFPPRFSGLQFPNYSSELNVNALELDDSALYLCASSLDPAGGSYEQYFGPGTRLTVT.

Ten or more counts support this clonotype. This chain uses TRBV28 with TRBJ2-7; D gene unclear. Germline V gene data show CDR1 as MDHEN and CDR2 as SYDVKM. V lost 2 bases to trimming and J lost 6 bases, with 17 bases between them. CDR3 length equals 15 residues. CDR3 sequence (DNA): TGTGCCAGCAGTTTAGACCCAGCAACCCTCCTCGAGCAGTACTTC. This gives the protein CASSLDPATLLEQYF.

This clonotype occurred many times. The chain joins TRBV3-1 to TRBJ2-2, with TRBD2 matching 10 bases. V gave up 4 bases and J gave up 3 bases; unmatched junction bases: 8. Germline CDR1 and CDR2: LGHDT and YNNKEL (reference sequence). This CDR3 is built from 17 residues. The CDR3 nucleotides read TGTGCCAGCAGCCGGGGAAGCGGGAGGGCGTACACCGGGGAGCTGTTTTTT. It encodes CASSRGSGRAYTGELFF. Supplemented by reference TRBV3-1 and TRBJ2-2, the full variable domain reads DTAVSQTPKYLVTQMGNDKSIKCEQNLGHDTMYWYKQDSKKFLKIMFSYNNKELIINETVPNRFSPKSPDKAHLNLHINSLELGDSAVYFCASSRGSGRAYTGELFFGEGSRLTVL.

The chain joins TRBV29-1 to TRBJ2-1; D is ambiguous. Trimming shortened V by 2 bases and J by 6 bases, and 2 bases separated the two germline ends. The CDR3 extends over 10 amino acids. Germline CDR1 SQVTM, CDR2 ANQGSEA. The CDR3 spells CSVERNEQFF. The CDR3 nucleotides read TGCAGCGTTGAACGCAATGAGCAGTTCTTC.

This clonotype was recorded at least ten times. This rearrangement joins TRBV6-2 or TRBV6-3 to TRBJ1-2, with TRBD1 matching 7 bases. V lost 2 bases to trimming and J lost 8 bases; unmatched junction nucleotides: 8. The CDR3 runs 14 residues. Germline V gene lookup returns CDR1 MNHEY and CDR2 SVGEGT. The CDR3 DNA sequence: TGTGCCAGCAGTTACGACAGGGCCCCTGGCGGCTACACCTTC. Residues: CASSYDRAPGGYTF.

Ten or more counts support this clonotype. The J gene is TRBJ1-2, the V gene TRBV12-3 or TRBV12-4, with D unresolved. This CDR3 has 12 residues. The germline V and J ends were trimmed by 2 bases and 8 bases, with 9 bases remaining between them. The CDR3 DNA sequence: TGTGCCAGCAGTTTATTTATAGGGGGCTACACCTTC. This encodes CASSLFIGGYTF.

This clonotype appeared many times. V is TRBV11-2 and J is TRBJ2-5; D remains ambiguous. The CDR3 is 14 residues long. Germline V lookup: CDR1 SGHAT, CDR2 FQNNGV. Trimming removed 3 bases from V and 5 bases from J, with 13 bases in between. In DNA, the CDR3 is TGTGCCAGCAGCTTTGTAGGGTCCGAGGAGACCCAGTACTTC. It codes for CASSFVGSEETQYF.

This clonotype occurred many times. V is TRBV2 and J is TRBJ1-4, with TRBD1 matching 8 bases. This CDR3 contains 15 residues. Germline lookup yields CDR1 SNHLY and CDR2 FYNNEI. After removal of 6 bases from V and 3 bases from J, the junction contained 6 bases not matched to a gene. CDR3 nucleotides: TGTGCCAGCAGAACAAGGACAGGGCCTAATGAAAAACTGTTTTTT. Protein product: CASRTRTGPNEKLFF.

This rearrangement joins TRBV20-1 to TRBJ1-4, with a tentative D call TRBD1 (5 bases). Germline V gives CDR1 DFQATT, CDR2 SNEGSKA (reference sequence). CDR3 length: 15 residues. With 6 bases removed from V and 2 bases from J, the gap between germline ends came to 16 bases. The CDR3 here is CSAHSRDPTNEKLFF. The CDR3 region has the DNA TGCAGTGCCCACTCCCGGGACCCGACTAATGAAAAACTGTTTTTT.

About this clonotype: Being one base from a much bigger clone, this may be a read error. The CDR3 DNA follows: TGTGCCAGCTCACTAACATTCGACAACGAGCAGTTCTTC. Protein: CASSLTFDNEQFF. The V and J genes are TRBV18 and TRBJ2-1; no clear D. The germline V gene has CDR1 KGHSH and CDR2 LQKENI. The CDR3 extends over 13 amino acids. The full variable domain, in which reference TRBV18 and TRBJ2-1 provide the parts outside the CDR3, is NAGVMQNPRHLVRRRGQEARLRCSPMKGHSHVYWYRQLPEEGLKFMVYLQKENIIDESGMPKERFSAEFPKEGPSILRIQQVVRGDSAAYFCASSLTFDNEQFFGPGTRLTVL.

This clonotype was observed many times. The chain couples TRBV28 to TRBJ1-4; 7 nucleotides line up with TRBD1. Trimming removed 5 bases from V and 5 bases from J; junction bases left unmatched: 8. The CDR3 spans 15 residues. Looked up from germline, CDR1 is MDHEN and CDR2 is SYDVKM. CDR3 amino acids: CASSPAGTANEKLFF. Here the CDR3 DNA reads TGTGCCAGCAGTCCGGCCGGGACAGCGAATGAAAAACTGTTTTTT.

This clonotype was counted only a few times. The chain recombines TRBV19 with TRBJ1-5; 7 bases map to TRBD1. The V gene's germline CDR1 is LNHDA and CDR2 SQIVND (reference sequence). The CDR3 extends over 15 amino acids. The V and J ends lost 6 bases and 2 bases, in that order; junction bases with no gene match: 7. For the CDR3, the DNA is TGTGCCAGTAGCCAGACAGGGTCGGGCAATCAGCCCCAGCATTTT. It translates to CASSQTGSGNQPQHF.